This is a list of T cell receptor beta chains from one sample in a study of identifying expanded T cells in peripheral blood. Measured with immunoSEQ multiplex PCR; TCRdb has only the in-frame clones, and not every one. Of fewer than 85,000 clones listed, roughly 90% are singletons. Sequenced: blood. The source is a person aged 18-69 years in good health. Both conserved end residues are part of each CDR3. Each record gives: D gene, clone size, V gene, J gene, CDR3 DNA, CDR3 protein. The D gene is left open where the match is weak. Only part of the rows carry a size: once, few, many, or a class if the clone is expanded.

>TRBD2|NA|TRBV9|TRBJ2-3
TGTGCCAGCAGCCCCAGCGGGAGGTCCGGGGATACGCAGTATTTT
CASSPSGRSGDTQYF
>NA|NA|TRBV7-2|TRBJ2-2
TGTGCCAGCAGCTCGTGGGGGACTGCGAACACCGGGGAGCTGTTTTTT
CASSSWGTANTGELFF
>NA|NA|TRBV29-1|TRBJ2-7
TGCAGCGTTGAAGAAGCTAGGCAGGGCACCTACGAGCAGTACTTC
CSVEEARQGTYEQYF
>NA|NA|TRBV28|TRBJ1-2
TGTGCCAGCAGCTACGTTAACTATGGCTACACCTTC
CASSYVNYGYTF
>NA|NA|TRBV28|TRBJ1-5
TGTGCCAGCAGCGGACTGGAGAGTTATAGCAATCAGCCCCAGCATTTT
CASSGLESYSNQPQHF
>NA|NA|TRBV2|TRBJ1-2
TGTGCCAGCAGTGATTGGGCCTATGGCTACACCTTC
CASSDWAYGYTF
>NA|NA|TRBV4-3|TRBJ1-3
TGCGCCAGCAGCCAAGATACAGCCTCTGGAAACACCATATATTTT
CASSQDTASGNTIYF
>NA|once|TRBV19|TRBJ1-5
TGTGCCAGTAGTATAAGGTCTGGCCAACGTAGCAATCAGCCCCAGCATTTT
CASSIRSGQRSNQPQHF
>TRBD2|NA|TRBV4-3|TRBJ2-5
TGCGCCAGCAGCCAGGTCGGGGGGGACGGGGAGACCCAGTACTTC
CASSQVGGDGETQYF
>NA|NA|TRBV30|TRBJ1-1
TGTGCCTGGAGTCCCCACAGGGAGGACACTGAAGCTTTCTTT
CAWSPHREDTEAFF
>NA|NA|TRBV15|TRBJ2-7
TGTGCCACCAGCAGAGGAAGACAGTACGAGCAGTACTTC
CATSRGRQYEQYF
>NA|NA|TRBV30|TRBJ2-7
TGTGCCTGGAGCCGTCAAGTTGGGACCGCCCACGAGCAGTACTTC
CAWSRQVGTAHEQYF
>NA|NA|TRBV6-5|TRBJ2-7
TGTGCCAGCAGGAGGCAGGGAGAGTGGGCCTACGAGCAGTACTTC
CASRRQGEWAYEQYF
>NA|once|TRBV10-3|TRBJ2-3
TGTGCCATCTCTGCGGAAAACACAGATACGCAGTATTTT
CAISAENTDTQYF
>TRBD2|NA|TRBV7-3|TRBJ2-1
TGTGCCAGCAGCTTAACCGGGGGGTACAATGAGCAGTTCTTC
CASSLTGGYNEQFF
>NA|few|TRBV10-3|TRBJ2-2
TGTGCCACTTCGACCGGCGGTGGCGGGGAGCTGTTTTTT
CATSTGGGGELFF
>NA|NA|TRBV6-6|TRBJ2-1
TGTGCCAGCAGACCTGACAGGCTCTCCTACAATGAGCAGTTCTTC
CASRPDRLSYNEQFF
>TRBD2|once|TRBV2|TRBJ2-7
TGTGCCAGCACCGAGGGAGGGTCCCTCTCACCAAACGAGCAGTACTTC
CASTEGGSLSPNEQYF
>NA|NA|TRBV5-5|TRBJ2-2
TGTGCCAGCAGCGCCGAAGGGAGAGGGCACACCGGGGAGCTGTTTTTT
CASSAEGRGHTGELFF